The 2 T cell receptor beta chains below all came from one sample that was sequenced in a study of blood T cell repertoires in COVID-19. TCRdb keeps only in-frame clones here, not all; method: immunoSEQ multiplex PCR. The table records approximately 160,000 clones, just under 85% of them present only once. Input material: peripheral blood. The receptor set was obtained from a man aged 35-49 years who had recovered from COVID-19.

The gene calls are TRBV12-3 or TRBV12-4 and TRBJ1-2; 9 positions match TRBD1. The CDR3 is 13 residues long. Trimming took 5 bases from V and 11 from J; bases not matched to a gene: 9. The CDR3 nucleotides are TGTGCCAGCAGTCCATCCGGGACAGGGACGTACACCTTC. Encoded protein: CASSPSGTGTYTF.

The gene calls are TRBV7-9 and TRBJ2-5; D remains ambiguous. Germline V CDR1 and CDR2: SEHNR, FQNEAQ (reference sequence). V dropped 6 bases and J dropped 4 bases, with 9 bases sitting between them. The CDR3 has 12 amino acids. CDR3 coding DNA: TGTGCCAGCAGTTTCTTCGGAGAGACCCAGTACTTC. This translates into CASSFFGETQYF.